The 30 T cell receptor beta chains below were found in one sample sequenced in a study of shared clonotypes between healthy human individuals. Clones were read by immunoSEQ multiplex PCR, and TCRdb kept only the in-frame ones, dropping some. The repertoire consists of 550,000 to 700,000 clones, with around 73% occurring once and the leading ten covering around 2%. The sample was memory CD4+ T cells sorted from blood. Subset meaning: CD45RA-negative fraction. These receptors came from a woman aged 25 to 39 in good health.

This clone was seen once. For the CDR3, the DNA is TGTGCCAGTAGCGCACTAGCGGGAGGGCAAGAGACCCAGTACTTC. It codes for CASSALAGGQETQYF. The rearrangement uses TRBV19 and TRBJ2-5, with 13 nucleotides matching TRBD2. The CDR3 covers 15 residues. V lost 6 bases to trimming and J lost 2 bases; unmatched junction nucleotides: 3. In germline, CDR1 is LNHDA, CDR2 SQIVND (reference sequence). The full variable domain, rest sourced from reference TRBV19 and TRBJ2-5, is DGGITQSPKYLFRKEGQNVTLSCEQNLNHDAMYWYRQDPGQGLRLIYYSQIVNDFQKGDIAEGYSVSREKKESFPLTVTSAQKNPTAFYLCASSALAGGQETQYFGPGTRLLVL.

This chain connects TRBV28 to TRBJ2-1; D call uncertain. The CDR3 loop spans 12 amino acids. Germline assignment: CDR1 MDHEN and CDR2 SYDVKM. V lost 5 bases and J lost 4, with 6 bases in between. As DNA, the CDR3 is TGTGCCAGCAGTGGGGAATACAATGAGCAGTTCTTC. Translating gives CASSGEYNEQFF.

The chain links TRBV7-2 to TRBJ2-3; TRBD2 aligns across 11 bases. The CDR3 loop spans 14 amino acids. The V segment lost 7 bases and the J segment 5 bases; nucleotides outside the gene matches: 5. Germline CDR1 SGHTA, CDR2 FQGNSA. CDR3 nucleotide sequence: TGTGCCAGCAATAGCGGGAGGGTAGGAGATACGCAGTATTTT. Translating it yields CASNSGRVGDTQYF.

The chain links TRBV5-1 to TRBJ2-5; D perhaps matches TRBD2 (6 bases). The V gene's germline CDR1 is SGHRS and CDR2 YFSETQ. Trimming stripped 4 bases from V and 4 bases from J, with 11 bases between. The CDR3 has 13 amino acids. CDR3 coding DNA: TGCGCCAGCAGCAGGGGACTTCCAGAGACCCAGTACTTC. It encodes CASSRGLPETQYF.

The rearrangement links TRBV6-1 to TRBJ2-5; maybe TRBD2 (6 bases). Germline V lookup: CDR1 MNHNS, CDR2 SASEGT. The V end lost 3 bases, the J end lost 5 bases, and 13 bases lay between the germline ends. The CDR3 loop spans 14 amino acids. The CDR3 sequence is CASSEEGGWETQYF. CDR3 coding DNA: TGTGCCAGCAGTGAGGAGGGAGGATGGGAGACCCAGTACTTC.

The chain is built from TRBV7-9 and TRBJ2-3; 10 bases map to TRBD2. Trimming cost V 4 bases and J 2 bases; bases outside gene matches: 3. Germline assignment: CDR1 SEHNR and CDR2 FQNEAQ (reference sequence). CDR3 length equals 15 residues. In DNA, the CDR3 is TGTGCCAGCAGCTACAGCGGGAGGGTCACAGATACGCAGTATTTT. It codes for CASSYSGRVTDTQYF.

This clone was detected a few times. The CDR3 nucleotides read TGTGCCAGCAGCCTGGACAGGCAGAACACTGAAGCTTTCTTT. It specifies CASSLDRQNTEAFF. The chain carries TRBV4-2 and TRBJ1-1; 7 nucleotides align to TRBD1. Trimming cost V 4 bases and J 1 base; bases outside gene matches: 3. From germline, CDR1 is LGHNA and CDR2 YNFKEQ. CDR3 size: 14 residues.

This clone was recorded only once. The chain has TRBV27 and TRBJ1-3; 8 bases fit TRBD1. The CDR3 loop spans 16 amino acids. CDR1 MNHEY and CDR2 SMNVEV come from the germline V gene (reference sequence). The junction had 4 bases not matched to a gene; V was cut back by 3 bases and J by 0 bases. The CDR3 reads CASSFGGTGSGNTIYF. In DNA, the CDR3 is TGTGCCAGCAGTTTCGGAGGGACAGGCTCTGGAAACACCATATATTTT.

This chain's CDR3 is CASSRRSSVGTEKLFF. CDR3 nucleotides: TGTGCCAGCAGCCGACGAAGTTCCGTGGGGACTGAAAAACTGTTTTTT. The rearrangement joins TRBV7-2 to TRBJ1-4; TRBD1 is a possible D gene (5 bases). Trimming removed 5 bases at V and 7 bases at J, with 20 bases between. Germline lookup yields CDR1 SGHTA and CDR2 FQGNSA. The CDR3 has 16 amino acids.

This clone was counted once. CDR3 loop: CASRNRGPYEQYF. CDR3 nucleotide sequence: TGTGCCAGCAGAAACAGGGGACCCTACGAGCAGTACTTC. The genes are TRBV2 and TRBJ2-7; 7 bases are a match to TRBD1. This CDR3 spans 13 amino acids. Germline lookup yields CDR1 SNHLY and CDR2 FYNNEI. The V gene end was trimmed by 6 bases and the J gene end by 2 bases; junction bases not matched to a gene: 4. The full variable domain, completed using reference TRBV2 and TRBJ2-7, is EPEVTQTPSHQVTQMGQEVILRCVPISNHLYFYWYRQILGQKVEFLVSFYNNEISEKSEIFDDQFSVERPDGSNFTLKIRSTKLEDSAMYFCASRNRGPYEQYFGPGTRLTVT.

The chain uses TRBV27 and TRBJ2-1, with 7 positions matching TRBD1. Germline assignment: CDR1 MNHEY and CDR2 SMNVEV (reference sequence). The CDR3 is 15 residues long. The V and J ends lost 5 bases and 0 bases, in that order; junction bases with no gene match: 4. Written as DNA, the CDR3 is TGTGCCAGCAGTAACAGGGGTGGCTCCTACAATGAGCAGTTCTTC. This gives the protein CASSNRGGSYNEQFF.

This sequence joins TRBV30 and TRBJ1-1; perhaps TRBD1 as D (6 bases). The germline V gene encodes CDR1 GTSNPN and CDR2 SVGIG (reference sequence). This CDR3 has 13 residues. Trimming removed 5 bases from V and 1 base from J, with 11 bases in between. The CDR3 DNA sequence: TGTGCCTGGGTAGACAGGCCGAACACTGAAGCTTTCTTT. Protein product: CAWVDRPNTEAFF.

This clone was observed a handful of times. J is TRBJ2-1 and V is TRBV19, with 8 positions matching TRBD1. The V segment lost 5 bases and the J segment 8 bases; nucleotides outside the gene matches: 14. The CDR3 loop spans 16 amino acids. CDR1 and CDR2 (germline): LNHDA, SQIVND (reference sequence). In nucleotides, the CDR3 is TGTGCCAGTAGTTACGGCGGGACAGGCTTTGGGTATGAGCAGTTCTTC. Translated: CASSYGGTGFGYEQFF.

The rearrangement joins TRBV4-1 to TRBJ2-7; 10 nucleotides match TRBD1. Germline loops: CDR1 MGHRA, CDR2 YSYEKL. The CDR3 spans 14 residues. Trimming took 1 base from V and 5 from J; bases not matched to a gene: 2. In DNA form, the CDR3 reads TGCGCCAGCAGCCAAGTGACAGGGGGCCACGAGCAGTACTTC. Amino acid sequence: CASSQVTGGHEQYF.

The chain recombines TRBV5-1 with TRBJ2-1; no firm D call. This CDR3 spans 11 amino acids. CDR1 is SGHRS and CDR2 is YFSETQ in the germline V gene. V lost 0 bases to trimming and J lost 8 bases, with 3 bases between them. The CDR3: CASSLAYEQFF. CDR3 nucleotide sequence: TGCGCCAGCAGCTTGGCCTATGAGCAGTTCTTC.

The CDR3 spells CASREKRDGRRGNTIYF. The CDR3 DNA sequence: TGTGCCAGCAGGGAAAAGAGGGACGGAAGGAGAGGAAACACCATATATTTT. V usage is TRBV6-1 and J usage is TRBJ1-3, with D possibly being TRBD1 (5 bases). Germline CDR1 is MNHNS and CDR2 is SASEGT. The CDR3 runs 17 residues. V dropped 6 bases and J dropped 4 bases, with 22 bases sitting between them.

The chain couples TRBV9 to TRBJ1-3; D is unresolved. This CDR3 spans 13 amino acids. Germline V gene data show CDR1 as SGDLS and CDR2 as YYNGEE. The V end lost 4 bases, the J end lost 0 bases, and 5 bases lay between the germline ends. The CDR3 DNA reads TGTGCCAGCAGCCCCTACTCTGGAAACACCATATATTTT. Translation: CASSPYSGNTIYF.

V gene TRBV6-6 combines with J gene TRBJ2-7, with D unresolved. This CDR3 region has 16 residues. Deletions cut 0 bases from V and 7 bases from J, with 19 bases between. Germline V gives CDR1 MNHNY, CDR2 SVGAGI (reference sequence). The CDR3 sequence is CASSYSSYPQPSEQYF. In nucleotides, the CDR3 is TGTGCCAGCAGTTACTCGAGCTACCCACAACCGTCTGAGCAGTACTTC.

J is TRBJ2-7 and V is TRBV15, with D perhaps TRBD1 (5 bases). Trimming removed 3 bases at V and 7 bases at J, with 13 bases between. The CDR3 loop spans 13 amino acids. The germline gives CDR1 LNHNV, CDR2 YYDKDF (reference sequence). DNA of the CDR3: TGTGCCACCAGCAGGGATACAGGTCGGGAGCAGTACTTC. Amino acid sequence: CATSRDTGREQYF.

V is TRBV2 and J is TRBJ1-1; D gene ambiguous. Trimming pared 1 base from V and 9 bases from J, leaving 12 bases between. Germline-derived CDR1 and CDR2 are SNHLY and FYNNEI. There are 13 residues in the CDR3. The CDR3 loop is CASSEETHIQAFF. CDR3 bases: TGTGCCAGCAGTGAAGAGACACACATTCAAGCTTTCTTT.

This chain joins TRBV7-9 and TRBJ2-2; 8 bases fit TRBD2. This CDR3 region has 16 residues. V shed 4 bases and J 4 bases; nucleotides not matched to a gene: 8. Germline lookup yields CDR1 SEHNR and CDR2 FQNEAQ (reference sequence). CDR3 sequence reads: CASSSRAGEGTGELFF. CDR3 bases: TGTGCCAGCAGCTCCCGAGCGGGAGAGGGCACCGGGGAGCTGTTTTTT.

The chain is built from TRBV14 and TRBJ2-3, with 7 bases lining up with TRBD2. This CDR3 contains 16 residues. Germline lookup yields CDR1 SGHDN and CDR2 FVKESK. The V and J ends lost 4 bases and 2 bases, in that order; junction bases with no gene match: 9. CDR3 sequence: CASSPIGGRVTDTQYF. The CDR3 DNA sequence: TGTGCCAGCAGCCCCATAGGCGGGAGAGTCACAGATACGCAGTATTTT.

The chain carries TRBV29-1 and TRBJ1-5, with TRBD1 matching over 8 bases. The junction had 8 bases not matched to a gene; V was cut back by 6 bases and J by 4 bases. CDR1 and CDR2 from the germline V gene are SQVTM and ANQGSEA. The CDR3 extends over 14 amino acids. CDR3 nucleotide sequence: TGCAGCGTCGCTCAGGGGGCTCGAAATCAGCCCCAGCATTTT. Encoded protein: CSVAQGARNQPQHF.

The J gene is TRBJ1-2, the V gene TRBV4-1; D is uncertain. Germline values: CDR1 MGHRA, CDR2 YSYEKL. Trimming left V 1 base short and J 0 bases short, with 15 bases between. This CDR3 contains 17 residues. The chain's CDR3 is CASSQGFAGGSNYGYTF. In nucleotides, the CDR3 is TGCGCCAGCAGCCAAGGCTTCGCCGGAGGGTCTAACTATGGCTACACCTTC.

This clone has just a few counts. This chain connects TRBV7-9 to TRBJ2-1, with 8 nucleotides matching TRBD2. V was pared by 0 bases and J by 6 bases, with 7 bases of the junction left unmatched. The CDR3 is 16 amino acids. From germline, CDR1 is SEHNR and CDR2 FQNEAQ (reference sequence). The chain's CDR3 is CASSLAHGLAGNEQFF. The CDR3 DNA follows: TGTGCCAGCAGCTTAGCGCACGGACTAGCTGGCAATGAGCAGTTCTTC.

The rearrangement uses TRBV7-2 and TRBJ1-1; 8 bases map to TRBD1. With 4 bases clipped from V and 3 bases from J, the junction kept 13 bases outside the gene matches. The V gene's germline CDR1 is SGHTA and CDR2 FQGNSA. This CDR3 is built from 17 residues. The CDR3 coding sequence is TGTGCCAGCAGCTCCAGACAGGGGATTAAGTTGGACACTGAAGCTTTCTTT. Protein sequence: CASSSRQGIKLDTEAFF. The full variable domain, in which reference TRBV7-2 and TRBJ1-1 provide the parts outside the CDR3, is GAGVSQSPSNKVTEKGKDVELRCDPISGHTALYWYRQSLGQGLEFLIYFQGNSAPDKSGLPSDRFSAERTGGSVSTLTIQRTQQEDSAVYLCASSSRQGIKLDTEAFFGQGTRLTVV.

The CDR3 coding sequence is TGTGCCAGCAGCTTAGATCTAGCGCCGACCGGGGAGCTGTTTTTT. Its protein product is CASSLDLAPTGELFF. J is TRBJ2-2 and V is TRBV11-2; D may be TRBD2 (6 bases). Trimming removed 0 bases from V and 5 bases from J, with 10 bases in between. Germline CDR1 and CDR2: SGHAT and FQNNGV. CDR3 length: 15 residues.

The chain employs TRBV25-1 and TRBJ2-5; perhaps TRBD1 as D (6 bases). Germline V gives CDR1 MGHDK, CDR2 SYGVNS. The CDR3 is 16 residues long. The V end lost 5 bases, the J end lost 4 bases, and 20 bases lay between the germline ends. The CDR3 reads CASSKPGHPTAETQYF. The CDR3 nucleotides are TGTGCCAGCAGTAAACCGGGACACCCAACCGCAGAGACCCAGTACTTC.

The chain couples TRBV29-1 to TRBJ2-7; D is possibly TRBD1 (5 bases). This CDR3 is 12 amino acids long. The ends were cut back, 7 bases at V and 0 bases at J, with 10 bases in the middle. Germline V gene data show CDR1 as SQVTM and CDR2 as ANQGSEA. The CDR3 is CSASTDSYEQYF. Here the CDR3 DNA reads TGCAGCGCCTCGACAGACTCCTACGAGCAGTACTTC.

CDR3 sequence: CANEQHGEQFF. For the CDR3, the DNA is TGTGCCAATGAACAGCACGGTGAGCAGTTCTTC. This chain uses TRBV28 with TRBJ2-1; D remains ambiguous. Trimming cost V 10 bases and J 9 bases, with 13 bases left between them. CDR1 and CDR2 (germline): MDHEN, SYDVKM. The CDR3 runs to 11 residues.